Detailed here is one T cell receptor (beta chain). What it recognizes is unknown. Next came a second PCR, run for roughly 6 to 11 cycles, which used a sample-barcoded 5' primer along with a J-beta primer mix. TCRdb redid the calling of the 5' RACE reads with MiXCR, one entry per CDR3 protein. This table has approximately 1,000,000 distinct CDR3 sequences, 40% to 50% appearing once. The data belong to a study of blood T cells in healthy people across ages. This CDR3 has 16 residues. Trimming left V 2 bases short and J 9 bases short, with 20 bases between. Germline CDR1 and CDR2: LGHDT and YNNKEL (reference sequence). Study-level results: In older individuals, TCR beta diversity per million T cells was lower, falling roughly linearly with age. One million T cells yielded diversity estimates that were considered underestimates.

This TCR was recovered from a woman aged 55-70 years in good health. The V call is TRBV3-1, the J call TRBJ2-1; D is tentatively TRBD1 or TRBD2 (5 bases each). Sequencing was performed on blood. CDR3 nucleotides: TGTGCCAGCAGCCAAAAATCCGGGACCCCCAGTCCTGAGCAGTTCTTC. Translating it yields CASSQKSGTPSPEQFF.